This section outlines one TCR beta chain sequence together with its context. Its cognate antigen is unknown. This specimen belongs to a study of CXCR3-negative and CXCR3-positive naive CD8 T cells. The wider study: Each library held about 1.5 +/- 0.3 million TRB reads, 120 million to 150 million in total. Whole-study results and caveats: For CXCR3-positive naive cells, TRB CDR3s were more hydrophobic than those of CXCR3-negative naive cells. Researchers reported similar TRBV-TRBJ usage in naive CXCR3-negative and CXCR3-positive cells, though memory differed. Similarly elevated diversity marked both naive subsets, with memory CD8+ cells showing far lower diversity.

With UMI labels, 5' RACE was used to prepare the TRB cDNA libraries. TCRdb re-called the 5' RACE reads; one entry per CDR3 protein, DNA not given. Its table records 100,000 to 150,000 distinct CDR3 sequences. Sequenced sample: naive CXCR3+ CD8+ T cells from blood. The subset: CD45RO-CCR7+CD27+CD95- naive CD8+ T cells expressing CXCR3 (TNR3+). The receptor comes from a human donor in good health. Some clones in this sample may be carry-over from other donors' samples.

This CDR3 is CASLGRENAWSYEQYF. V usage is TRBV12-5 and J usage is TRBJ2-7; the TCRdb D gene call, TRBD1, has no DNA to confirm it. Germline V gene data show CDR1 as LGHNT and CDR2 as FRNRAP. This CDR3 contains 16 residues. Combining the CDR3 with reference TRBV12-5 and TRBJ2-7 gives the whole variable domain DARVTQTPRHKVTEMGQEVTMRCQPILGHNTVFWYRQTMMQGLELLAYFRNRAPLDDSGMPKDRFSAEMPDATLATLKIQPSEPRDSAVYFCASLGRENAWSYEQYFGPGTRLTVT.